Listed here are 21 T cell receptor beta chains from one sample, sequenced in a study of radiotherapy plus CTLA-4 blockade in lung cancer. TCRdb's copy holds only in-frame clones and misses some; the assay was immunoSEQ multiplex PCR. In the table there are 75,000 to 100,000 clones, under 85% of which are singletons. Sequences were derived from peripheral blood, sampled from a patient treated with radiotherapy plus ipilimumab. The receptor source for this set is a human donor with non-small cell lung cancer who had a partial response to radiotherapy plus ipilimumab. Some clones in this sample may be carry-over from other donors' samples.

The chain uses TRBV4-1 and TRBJ1-2; the match to TRBD1 covers 8 bases. The germline CDR1 and CDR2 sequences are MGHRA and YSYEKL. Unmatched junction bases numbered 8, after V lost 4 bases and J lost 4 bases. This CDR3 contains 15 residues. CDR3 amino acids: CASSPPTGGRYGYTF. The CDR3 nucleotides are TGCGCCAGCAGCCCCCCAACAGGGGGTCGCTATGGCTACACCTTC.

This clone rates as medium-sized (0.01 to 0.1%). The chain joins TRBV2 to TRBJ2-7, with 11 nucleotides matching TRBD1. The CDR3 contains 14 residues. From germline, CDR1 is SNHLY and CDR2 FYNNEI. The J segment lost 7 bases and the V segment lost 3 bases, leaving 5 bases of the junction unmatched. DNA for the CDR3: TGTGCCAGCAGTGAGGGACAGGGGGTCGGAGAGCAGTACTTC. It specifies CASSEGQGVGEQYF.

The chain carries TRBV7-9 and TRBJ2-2; no firm D call. CDR1 is SEHNR, CDR2 FQNEAQ, per germline (reference sequence). With 2 bases removed from V and 5 bases from J, the gap between germline ends came to 3 bases. This CDR3 contains 12 residues. In DNA form, the CDR3 reads TGTGCCAGCAGCTTATCAACCGGGGAGCTGTTTTTT. Translating it yields CASSLSTGELFF. Looking up the rest from reference TRBV7-9 and TRBJ2-2 gives the full variable domain: DTGVSQNPRHKITKRGQNVTFRCDPISEHNRLYWYRQTLGQGPEFLTYFQNEAQLEKSRLLSDRFSAERPKGSFSTLEIQRTEQGDSAMYLCASSLSTGELFFGEGSRLTVL.

This clone was seen a few times. DNA for the CDR3: TGTGCCAGCAGCGTAGCTCGAACAGGTCCCACCCCCAATGAGCAGTTCTTC. Translated: CASSVARTGPTPNEQFF. V usage is TRBV9 and J usage is TRBJ2-1; a possible D gene is TRBD1 (5 bases). V gave up 0 bases and J gave up 6 bases, with 19 bases separating them. The length of the CDR3 is 17 residues. Germline CDR1 reads SGDLS; CDR2 reads YYNGEE.

To note about this clone: This specimen includes other DNA sequences encoding the same CDR3. The genes are TRBV6-5 and TRBJ2-2, with a possible D match to TRBD1 (6 bases). The V gene lost 0 bases and the J gene lost 6 bases, with 11 bases spanning the gap. Germline CDR1 and CDR2: MNHEY and SVGAGI. CDR3 length: 15 residues. The CDR3 reads CASSYSTPGAGELFF. The CDR3 DNA reads as TGTGCCAGCAGTTACTCGACCCCAGGGGCCGGGGAGCTGTTTTTT.

This clone turned up a few times. Different DNA sequences within this sample yield the same CDR3. The rearrangement joins TRBV2 to TRBJ2-3; possibly TRBD1 for D (6 bases). The V end lost 4 bases, the J end lost 3 bases, and 14 bases lay between the germline ends. Germline V CDR1 and CDR2: SNHLY, FYNNEI. The CDR3 has 15 residues. The CDR3 coding sequence is TGTGCCAGCAGTGTCGAGAGGGGGTTAACAGATACGCAGTATTTT. Amino acids: CASSVERGLTDTQYF.

The sample holds a few counts of this clone. The V gene is TRBV14, the J gene TRBJ2-7; 10 nucleotides align to TRBD1. CDR1 and CDR2 from the germline V gene are SGHDN and FVKESK. Trimming at V came to 4 bases and at J to 1 base, leaving 10 bases not matched to a gene. CDR3 length equals 17 residues. The CDR3: CASSRPTGTGESYEQYF. CDR3 nucleotides: TGTGCCAGCAGCCGCCCTACCGGGACAGGGGAGTCCTACGAGCAGTACTTC.

The chain carries TRBV5-1 and TRBJ2-1, with TRBD1 matching over 8 bases. The CDR3 totals 14 residues. Trimming cost V 5 bases and J 7 bases; bases outside gene matches: 8. From germline, CDR1 is SGHRS and CDR2 YFSETQ. The CDR3: CASRFTGGKNEQFF. CDR3 in DNA: TGCGCCAGCAGGTTTACAGGGGGTAAGAATGAGCAGTTCTTC.

This clone was recorded only once. The chain employs TRBV19 and TRBJ1-2; 7 positions match TRBD1. After removal of 7 bases from V and 1 base from J, the junction contained 6 bases not matched to a gene. This CDR3 has 14 residues. Germline V gene data show CDR1 as LNHDA and CDR2 as SQIVND (reference sequence). For the CDR3, the DNA is TGTGCCAGTACCCCGACAGGGATTAACTATGGCTACACCTTC. It codes for CASTPTGINYGYTF.

To note about this clone: At one boundary the junction diverges from the germline segment, which might be a read error. The chain joins TRBV19 to TRBJ2-4; TRBD2 matches at 12 bases. Germline CDR1 reads LNHDA; CDR2 reads SQIVND (reference sequence). The CDR3 contains 15 residues. CDR3 DNA: TGTGCCAGTAGTAAAACTCAGGGACTAGCGGGTCTCCTGGTCTTC. The encoded protein is CASSKTQGLAGLLVF.

The gene calls are TRBV13 and TRBJ2-3; 11 bases agree with TRBD2. CDR1 is PRHDT, CDR2 FYEKMQ, per germline (reference sequence). The CDR3 sequence is 16 residues long. J was trimmed by 5 bases and V by 1 base; bases with no gene match: 5. CDR3 residues: CASSLVSGGAKDTQYF. CDR3 sequence (DNA): TGTGCCAGCAGCTTAGTTAGCGGGGGGGCCAAAGATACGCAGTATTTT.

The J gene is TRBJ2-1, the V gene TRBV7-3; TRBD2 aligns across 7 bases. The CDR3 runs to 15 residues. Germline-derived CDR1 and CDR2 are SGHTA and FQGTGA. V lost 5 bases, J lost 4 bases, and 8 bases stayed unmatched. This CDR3 is CASSPPPAGYNEQFF. The DNA of the CDR3 is TGTGCCAGCAGCCCCCCCCCAGCGGGGTACAATGAGCAGTTCTTC. Looking up the rest from reference TRBV7-3 and TRBJ2-1 gives the full variable domain: GAGVSQTPSNKVTEKGKYVELRCDPISGHTALYWYRQSLGQGPEFLIYFQGTGAADDSGLPNDRFFAVRPEGSVSTLKIQRTERGDSAVYLCASSPPPAGYNEQFFGPGTRLTVL.

The rearrangement uses TRBV5-1 and TRBJ2-3; no reliable D call. The V end was cut by 4 bases, the J end by 4 bases, with 16 bases between. CDR1 and CDR2 (germline): SGHRS, YFSETQ. The CDR3 extends over 15 amino acids. The CDR3 sequence is CASSREQALADTQYF. The CDR3, as DNA: TGCGCCAGCAGCCGCGAGCAAGCCTTGGCAGATACGCAGTATTTT.

The V gene is TRBV5-1, the J gene TRBJ2-5; D is unclear. From germline, CDR1 is SGHRS and CDR2 YFSETQ. Trimming cost V 0 bases and J 5 bases, with 5 bases left between them. This CDR3 is built from 12 residues. The DNA of the CDR3 is TGCGCCAGCAGCTTGGCCGAGGAGACCCAGTACTTC. Protein product: CASSLAEETQYF. The full variable domain, rest sourced from reference TRBV5-1 and TRBJ2-5, is KAGVTQTPRYLIKTRGQQVTLSCSPISGHRSVSWYQQTPGQGLQFLFEYFSETQRNKGNFPGRFSGRQFSNSRSEMNVSTLELGDSALYLCASSLAEETQYFGPGTRLLVL.

The genes are TRBV10-3 and TRBJ2-5; 7 nucleotides line up with TRBD2. Gene TRBJ2-7 matches the end of the DNA better, so the J call may be wrong. The CDR3 has 16 amino acids. Per the germline V gene, CDR1 is ENHRY and CDR2 is SYGVKD. The CDR3 loop is CAISGPSTGGSYEQYF. In DNA, the CDR3 is TGTGCCATCAGTGGCCCATCCACGGGGGGTTCGTACGAGCAGTACTTC.

The V gene is TRBV6-6, the J gene TRBJ1-2; 9 bases are a match to TRBD1. In germline, CDR1 is MNHNY, CDR2 SVGAGI (reference sequence). V shed 6 bases, J shed 6 bases, and the junction held 11 bases outside the gene matches. CDR3 length equals 15 residues. The CDR3 DNA is TGTGCCAGCAGACCACCTAGGACAGGGGCGGATGGCTACACCTTC. It codes for CASRPPRTGADGYTF.

This chain joins TRBV27 and TRBJ2-1; weak D call: TRBD2 (5 bases). CDR3 length: 16 amino acids. Trimming took off 6 bases at V and 3 bases at J, with 18 bases between the two ends. CDR1 is MNHEY, CDR2 SMNVEV, per germline (reference sequence). The DNA for the CDR3 is TGTGCCAGCAGCTTCTGGACTGGACGTATCTACAATGAGCAGTTCTTC. Translation gives CASSFWTGRIYNEQFF.

J is TRBJ2-1 and V is TRBV9; 11 bases are a match to TRBD2. V dropped 3 bases and J dropped 9; count of bases not matched to a gene: 8. Germline V gives CDR1 SGDLS, CDR2 YYNGEE. This CDR3 has 15 amino acids. CDR3 sequence: CASSARLAGTSEQFF. The CDR3 DNA sequence: TGTGCCAGCAGCGCCCGACTAGCGGGGACCAGTGAGCAGTTCTTC.

This chain links TRBV28 with TRBJ2-6; no clear D gene. CDR1 MDHEN and CDR2 SYDVKM come from the germline V gene. V shed 6 bases and J shed 4 bases, with 13 bases lying between them. The CDR3 loop spans 15 amino acids. The CDR3 spells CASRPLGSGANVLTF. The CDR3 DNA reads TGTGCCAGCAGGCCCCTCGGTTCAGGGGCCAACGTCCTGACTTTC.

This rearrangement joins TRBV19 to TRBJ2-7; the match to TRBD2 covers 8 bases. The CDR3 runs to 13 residues. Germline CDR1 is LNHDA and CDR2 is SQIVND (reference sequence). The V segment lost 3 bases and the J segment 5 bases; nucleotides outside the gene matches: 3. The CDR3 reads CASSIRTSHEQYF. CDR3 bases: TGTGCCAGTAGTATCCGGACTAGCCACGAGCAGTACTTC.

The J gene is TRBJ1-4, the V gene TRBV28, with D perhaps TRBD1 (5 bases). V lost 6 bases and J lost 2, with 13 bases in between. Germline V gene sequence: CDR1 MDHEN, CDR2 SYDVKM. The CDR3 is 15 residues long. The chain's CDR3 is CASRPAGRTNEKLFF. DNA for the CDR3: TGTGCCAGCAGACCTGCAGGGAGGACTAATGAAAAACTGTTTTTT. Looking up the rest from reference TRBV28 and TRBJ1-4 gives the full variable domain: DVKVTQSSRYLVKRTGEKVFLECVQDMDHENMFWYRQDPGLGLRLIYFSYDVKMKEKGDIPEGYSVSREKKERFSLILESASTNQTSMYLCASRPAGRTNEKLFFGSGTQLSVL.